This TCR beta chain is from a study of cytomegalovirus exposure and HLA in healthy donors (dated by TCRdb to 2016 to 2017). General notes on the study: In an earlier analysis of 587 of the donors, 276 Gb of sequence data and 90 million to 130 million unique TCR beta sequences from about 190 million T cells were reported. An early release covering more than 500 HLA-typed donors comprised around 300 gigabases of sequencing data and around 86 million unique TCR sequences. Of the 398 genotyped donors, approximately 80% were placed in the genetic ancestry cluster associated with self-reported Caucasian donors. The study aimed to test whether signatures of past pathogen exposure could be identified by cataloging public T cell receptors. The T cell repertoires of around 730 subjects were profiled by immunosequencing and related to cytomegalovirus serostatus. In addition to the first cohort of around 670 subjects, a separate validation cohort of approximately 120 different subjects was used. The study combined high-throughput TCR immunosequencing, statistical association of individual TCRs with disease status, and machine learning to predict cytomegalovirus infection status. A later analysis re-examined previously published TCR beta repertoires from hundreds of donors and added high-resolution HLA genotyping to investigate patterns of TCR occurrence. In the later analysis, no new phenotypic data were used to find candidate immune exposures; instead, reliance was placed on TCR beta sequences and their occurrence across donors. In an earlier analysis of 500 to 650 of the donors, high-throughput TCR beta sequencing was used to judge whether each TCR beta V gene segment behaved as functional or pseudogenic. Alongside the repertoire data, information on donor age, sex, ethnicity and CMV serostatus was compiled. A later genetic analysis used genome-wide SNP genotypes for about 60% of the roughly 670 donors, treating that subset as a discovery cohort. All discovery cohort repertoires had been generated using a single sequencing platform. Class I and class II HLA loci were covered by the typing at four-digit resolution. The number of donors typed differed by locus, with roughly 620-630 for A, B, C, DRB1 and DQB1, 522 for DQA1, approximately 570 for DPA1, and some 440 for DPB1. Several DR-DQ haplotypes were treated as single units for association and clustering because of strong linkage in the cohort. On average, around 240,000 unique TCR beta nucleotide sequences were sequenced per donor among a few hundred genotyped donors of the cohort, with around 19% of those sequences being non-productive. Overall study results and their limits: The authors suggested that the approach could potentially be extended to other disease states and immunological phenotypes. The cohort was sequenced for TCR beta chains only, and without alpha or paired-chain data the features that could be detected were limited. Broadly in line with IMGT annotations, most TCR beta V segments showed up in productive rearrangements about 90% or about 30% of the time in an earlier analysis of roughly 590 of the donors. A later analysis found that most CMV-associated TCR beta chains appeared HLA-restricted, with HLA associations seemingly driven largely by CMV exposure. The earlier analysis of 450 to 700 of the donors excluded some 15 rarely observed V segments, including chromosome 9 orphons, because counts were too low. Several of the top co-occurrence clusters appeared to be linked to parvovirus B19, influenza, CMV and Epstein-Barr virus, according to a later analysis. An association between a missense DCLRE1C variant and V-gene and J-gene trimming of TCR beta chains was found in a later genetic analysis and replicated in an independent cohort. A total of 150 to 200 TCR beta chains were listed by the study as associated with cytomegalovirus. The sequencing pipeline was judged likely to have produced a cluster of highly shared sequence variants as a technical artifact. The 87-base-pair reads could not distinguish some IMGT-functional V segments, including TRBV6-2 and TRBV6-3, so those segments were excluded. A later analysis found that TCR association rates varied across HLA loci, with DRB1 alleles showing the most associated TCRs and HLA-C alleles the fewest. At a false discovery rate of 0.05, a later analysis linked 16,000 or so TCR beta sequences to specific HLA alleles. In a later analysis, HLA-associated TCR beta chains showed more clonal expansion and lower generation probabilities than non-associated chains that were equally common. Because HLA typing was unavailable for some donors at each locus, only the typed subset was used in association tests. Linkage disequilibrium might explain the correlated functional status among segregating V segments, but an unknown experimental factor could not be ruled out. The only immune exposure information available for the cohort was CMV serostatus. A further reported finding was that TCR beta sequences accurately predicted the HLA-A and HLA-B alleles for most subjects in the first cohort. In vitro tests confirmed that three of the cytomegalovirus-associated TCR beta chains recognize cytomegalovirus antigens. Most TCR sequences were seen in very few donors, while some public TCRs were found in many individuals. The classifier was reported to diagnose cytomegalovirus status with high specificity and sensitivity in both the original cohort and the validation cohort. In a later genetic analysis, fewer N-insertions in productive TCRs were reported among donors in an Asian-associated ancestry cluster than the approximately 630-donor mean. Presence/absence analyses assumed roughly uniform sequencing depth across donors, an assumption that may not hold. Strong co-occurrence of HLA alleles, especially DR and DQ, made assigning TCR associations to individual alleles difficult.

Including the terminal cysteine and phenylalanine, the CDR3 comprises 13 residues. Of all the DNA, just the CDR3 is kept, 39 bases in frame from base 1. The germline V gene provides CDR1 SGHVS and CDR2 FQNEAQ. V is clipped by 2 bases and J by 2 bases, and the sequence between their germline boundaries is 6 bases long. The library came from the immunoSEQ multiplex PCR assay. The multiplex PCR relied on a mix of 60 forward primers for TCR Vbeta segments and 13 reverse primers for TCR Jbeta segments. A multiplex PCR assay on genomic DNA amplified the CDR3 region of rearranged TCR beta genes. Amplified TCR beta libraries were sequenced as 87-base-pair reads on the Illumina HiSeq System. The study's processing was this. In a later analysis, some 80 million unique TCR beta chains were counted across the roughly 610 repertoires, and about 9.9 million of these chains were shared by at least two donors. To remove PCR and sequencing errors, raw reads were error-corrected and collapsed into unique sequences using a nearest-neighbor algorithm that merged closely related sequences. To assign V, D and J gene segments, CDR3 sequences were aligned to IMGT reference sequences. For a sequence to be retained, a match of at least six nucleotides to both a V gene segment and a J gene segment was required. A rearrangement was called productive if the CDR3 had no stop codons and remained in frame with V and J, and every other rearrangement was called non-productive. Following IMGT convention, CDR3 was defined as the stretch from the second conserved V-encoded cysteine up to the conserved J-encoded phenylalanine. In an earlier analysis of around 540 of the donors, sequences lacking an unambiguous match to a single V gene segment were excluded. An earlier analysis of 587 of the donors classified V segments as functional when productive rearrangements were above 56.7% and as segregating when the standard deviation between donors was above 5%. A statistical classification framework was developed to diagnose cytomegalovirus status using the catalog of TCR beta chain sequences. In a later analysis, V and J genes were assigned by comparing TCR nucleotide sequences against IMGT/GENE-DB human TR gene sequences. A later analysis assigned CDR3 sequences and most-parsimonious VDJ recombination scenarios with the TCRdist pipeline. In a later analysis, every TCR beta chain was defined by the combination of its CDR3 amino acid sequence and its V-gene family, and reads without a unique V-gene family were dropped. In a later analysis, a few hundred highly shared, low-generation-probability nucleotide sequences were removed to address suspected cross-contamination and a sequencing artifact. In a later analysis, a clonal expansion index was calculated for each public chain from normalized within-repertoire ranks of inferred template counts. A later analysis computed generation probabilities with a VDJ recombination model fitted to out-of-frame rearrangements, and checked the results against IGoR. A later analysis scored TCR-TCR, TCR-HLA and TCR-CMV co-occurrence with hypergeometric tests, applying a repertoire-size bias correction to TCR pairs. In a later analysis, false discovery rates were estimated by permuting HLA or CMV assignments 20 times. In a later analysis, co-occurring TCRs were grouped using DBSCAN, and TCRdist sequence similarity was added for clustering within HLA-allele-positive subsets. Co-occurrence clustering excluded repertoires with fewer than 30,000 or more than 120,000 public chains, plus five with anomalous nucleotide sharing. TCRdb took over this immuneACCESS table, retaining in-frame rearrangements with V and J assigned. Such tables are incomplete; in checked studies, under half of the missing clones stem from an unresolved V gene, and the remainder is unexplained. That table supplies the V and J calls and clone size; D and trimming were determined from the DNA. In all, the sample holds fewer than 150,000 clones, and around 68% of those were seen once. The ten most abundant clones make up roughly 4.2% of the sample.

As regards this clone: The target of this receptor is not known. No much larger clone is present one base from it, and per-base qualities are unavailable.

The cohort was made up of under 800 healthy bone marrow donors. At the time of sampling, every cohort member was nominally healthy, though immune exposures that went unrecorded were likely present. The donor tested CMV seropositive, placing the donor among the 250 to 300 seropositive members of the cohort. Every donor gave a peripheral blood sample, and the peripheral blood mononuclear cells from that sample were used for TCR beta sequencing. The Qiagen DNeasy Blood Extraction Kit was used to extract genomic DNA from the blood cell samples. The sequence joins TRBV7-8 to TRBJ2-5; no D segment can be confidently identified. The sequencing input was PBMCs. The source of this sequence is a woman aged 40 to 55 in good health and CMV-seropositive. CDR3 protein: CASSLREQETQYF. DNA sequence: TGTGCCAGCAGCTTAAGAGAGCAAGAGACCCAGTACTTC.